Following are 28 T cell receptor beta chains from one sample sequenced in a study of neoadjuvant anti-PD-1 for oral cavity cancer. The data were produced by immunoSEQ multiplex PCR, yet TCRdb's version contains in-frame clones alone and is incomplete. The sample includes some 7,400 clones, roughly 69% of them seen just once. Sample: PBMCs, taken before nivolumab (anti-PD-1) treatment. The receptor source for this set is a person between 40 and 79 years old with oral cavity squamous cell carcinoma.

The V and J genes are TRBV4-1 and TRBJ2-3; TRBD2 matches 7 bases. The germline V gene encodes CDR1 MGHRA and CDR2 YSYEKL. V was pared by 2 bases and J by 2 bases, with 4 bases of the junction left unmatched. CDR3 length: 15 residues. The CDR3 DNA reads as TGCGCCAGCAGCCAACTAGCGGTGAACACAGATACGCAGTATTTT. It encodes CASSQLAVNTDTQYF.

The chain employs TRBV10-3 and TRBJ1-2, with 7 bases that match TRBD1. This CDR3 contains 14 residues. Germline-derived CDR1 and CDR2 are ENHRY and SYGVKD. The V and J ends lost 5 bases and 7 bases, in that order; junction bases with no gene match: 10. The CDR3 DNA is TGTGCCATCAGTTCGGAGGGGGCGTTATCTGGCTACACCTTC. Translating gives CAISSEGALSGYTF.

The genes are TRBV7-6 and TRBJ1-4; TRBD1 is a possible D gene (5 bases). The germline V and J ends were trimmed by 1 base and 10 bases, with 16 bases remaining between them. The CDR3 runs to 15 residues. Germline assignment: CDR1 SGHVS and CDR2 FNYEAQ. The CDR3 coding sequence is TGTGCCAGCAGCTTAGGAGGGGCGGAGTTGGGAAAACTGTTTTTT. Amino acid sequence: CASSLGGAELGKLFF.

The chain carries TRBV19 and TRBJ2-1; the D gene is possibly TRBD2 (7 bases). CDR1 is LNHDA and CDR2 is SQIVND in the germline V gene (reference sequence). There are 16 residues in the CDR3. Trimming took 3 bases from V and 6 from J, leaving 18 bases between them. The CDR3 bases are TGTGCCAGTAGTATTGGAGGGGGGGCCGGCGGCAATGAGCAGTTCTTC. Its translation is CASSIGGGAGGNEQFF.

This clone was seen just once. This chain joins TRBV6-1 and TRBJ2-7, with D perhaps given as TRBD1 or TRBD2 (6 bases each). Germline CDR1 is MNHNS and CDR2 is SASEGT. Trimming pared 2 bases from V and 3 bases from J, leaving 17 bases between. The CDR3 has 16 residues. CDR3 residues: CASSEQGTRGSYEQYF. As DNA, the CDR3 is TGTGCCAGCAGTGAACAGGGGACTCGGGGAAGCTACGAGCAGTACTTC.

This clone appeared a few times. The chain recombines TRBV4-3 with TRBJ1-5; the D gene is possibly TRBD1 (6 bases). Trimming stripped 0 bases from V and 3 bases from J, with 9 bases between. CDR1 is LGHNA, CDR2 YSLEER, per germline. The CDR3 length is 15 residues. CDR3 amino acids: CASSQDRGLNQPQHF. In DNA, the CDR3 is TGCGCCAGCAGCCAAGACAGGGGACTCAATCAGCCCCAGCATTTT.

V usage is TRBV14 and J usage is TRBJ1-3; 8 bases agree with TRBD1. In germline, CDR1 is SGHDN, CDR2 FVKESK. With 4 bases clipped from V and 8 bases from J, the junction kept 13 bases outside the gene matches. This CDR3 has 16 residues. The CDR3 here is CASSRLGQGASDTIYF. In nucleotides, the CDR3 is TGTGCCAGCAGCCGCTTAGGGCAGGGGGCGTCGGACACCATATATTTT.

The chain uses TRBV25-1 and TRBJ1-6, with D hard to call. The CDR3 contains 14 residues. Trimming stripped 5 bases from V and 7 bases from J, with 12 bases between. The V gene's germline CDR1 is MGHDK and CDR2 SYGVNS. The CDR3 DNA reads as TGTGCCAGCAGTTTGGGGTACCCCAATTCACCCCTCCACTTT. This codes for CASSLGYPNSPLHF.

V gene TRBV5-1 combines with J gene TRBJ2-3, with D perhaps TRBD1 (6 bases). V was clipped by 4 bases and J by 2 bases, with 17 bases between them. Germline lookup yields CDR1 SGHRS and CDR2 YFSETQ. The CDR3 runs 16 residues. The chain's CDR3 is CASSPRTAQPTDTQYF. The CDR3 DNA reads TGCGCCAGCAGCCCGAGGACAGCCCAGCCCACAGATACGCAGTATTTT. The whole variable domain, remainder taken from reference TRBV5-1 and TRBJ2-3, is KAGVTQTPRYLIKTRGQQVTLSCSPISGHRSVSWYQQTPGQGLQFLFEYFSETQRNKGNFPGRFSGRQFSNSRSEMNVSTLELGDSALYLCASSPRTAQPTDTQYFGPGTRLTVL.

The rearrangement joins TRBV6-5 to TRBJ2-3; 7 nucleotides line up with TRBD1. V lost 11 bases and J lost 3; bases outside the gene matches: 5. This CDR3 contains 12 residues. Per germline, CDR1 MNHEY and CDR2 SVGAGI. CDR3 region: CASGQTTDTQYF. The CDR3 coding sequence is TGTGCCTCGGGACAGACTACAGATACGCAGTATTTT.

J is TRBJ2-7 and V is TRBV7-2; the D is unclear. Trimming pared 0 bases from V and 3 bases from J, leaving 6 bases between. This CDR3 contains 13 residues. Germline V gene data show CDR1 as SGHTA and CDR2 as FQGNSA. The CDR3 loop is CASSLAQRYEQYF. The CDR3 region has the DNA TGTGCCAGCAGCTTAGCCCAACGCTACGAGCAGTACTTC.

The rearrangement joins TRBV7-2 to TRBJ2-7; D might be TRBD1 (6 bases). Per the germline V gene, CDR1 is SGHTA and CDR2 is FQGNSA. V shed 4 bases and J shed 6 bases, with 13 bases lying between them. The CDR3 sequence is 13 residues long. DNA for the CDR3: TGTGCCAGCAGCTCACAACAGGGCAGCGAGCAGTACTTC. Protein sequence: CASSSQQGSEQYF.

The rearrangement links TRBV11-3 to TRBJ2-5, with D uncertain. Germline V CDR1 and CDR2: SGHNT, YENEEA. This CDR3 spans 13 amino acids. The germline V and J ends were trimmed by 5 bases and 4 bases, with 11 bases remaining between them. CDR3 DNA: TGTGCCAGCAGCCAAGGGTGGAGAGAGACCCAGTACTTC. Protein: CASSQGWRETQYF.

The chain links TRBV7-2 to TRBJ2-2; TRBD1 aligns across 7 bases. Per germline, CDR1 SGHTA and CDR2 FQGNSA. Germline trimming cut 2 bases from V and 2 bases from J; bases unmatched to any gene: 2. The CDR3 is 15 amino acids. CDR3 bases: TGTGCCAGCAGCTTAAGACAGGGTAACACCGGGGAGCTGTTTTTT. Translation: CASSLRQGNTGELFF. The complete variable domain, with remaining parts taken from reference TRBV7-2 and TRBJ2-2, reads GAGVSQSPSNKVTEKGKDVELRCDPISGHTALYWYRQSLGQGLEFLIYFQGNSAPDKSGLPSDRFSAERTGGSVSTLTIQRTQQEDSAVYLCASSLRQGNTGELFFGEGSRLTVL.

The chain couples TRBV7-9 to TRBJ1-1; D gene unclear. In germline, CDR1 is SEHNR, CDR2 FQNEAQ (reference sequence). The CDR3 totals 13 residues. V shed 4 bases and J shed 4 bases, with 10 bases lying between them. The CDR3 sequence: CASSSLRITEAFF. The CDR3 DNA follows: TGTGCCAGCAGCTCCCTCAGGATCACTGAAGCTTTCTTT.

The chain carries TRBV30 and TRBJ2-6, with 7 bases aligning to TRBD1. The CDR3 extends over 18 amino acids. Per germline, CDR1 GTSNPN and CDR2 SVGIG (reference sequence). Trimming at V came to 0 bases and at J to 3 bases, leaving 11 bases not matched to a gene. In DNA, the CDR3 is TGTGCCTGGAGTGTAACAACAGGGGCCTGGATTGGGGCCAACGTCCTGACTTTC. Its translation: CAWSVTTGAWIGANVLTF.

The V gene is TRBV2, the J gene TRBJ2-5; 11 bases are shared with TRBD1. J lost 2 bases, V lost 4 bases, and 6 bases had no gene match. This CDR3 is 16 amino acids long. CDR1 and CDR2 from the germline V gene are SNHLY and FYNNEI. CDR3 coding DNA: TGTGCCAGCAGTGGCGTTGGGACAGGGGGGCAAGAGACCCAGTACTTC. This gives the protein CASSGVGTGGQETQYF.

The CDR3 is CASSYSAYSNQPQHF. The CDR3 DNA is TGTGCCAGCAGTTACTCGGCCTATAGCAATCAGCCCCAGCATTTT. The chain is built from TRBV6-5 and TRBJ1-5; no firm D call. Per germline, CDR1 MNHEY and CDR2 SVGAGI. V shed 0 bases and J shed 0 bases, with 6 bases lying between them. The CDR3 sequence is 15 residues long.

This clone turned up a few times. The gene calls are TRBV5-1 and TRBJ2-1; 14 nucleotides agree with TRBD2. Germline-derived CDR1 and CDR2 are SGHRS and YFSETQ. With 4 bases clipped from V and 8 bases from J, the junction kept 5 bases outside the gene matches. This CDR3 contains 15 residues. CDR3 in amino acids: CASSPGLAGAHEQFF. The CDR3, as DNA: TGCGCCAGCAGCCCGGGACTAGCGGGGGCACATGAGCAGTTCTTC.

The V gene is TRBV5-4, the J gene TRBJ1-1; 7 bases align to TRBD1. V lost 5 bases, J lost 3 bases, and 10 bases stayed unmatched. The germline V gene encodes CDR1 SGHNT and CDR2 YYREEE (reference sequence). The CDR3 has 15 residues. CDR3 nucleotide sequence: TGTGCCAGCAGTACCCCCGGACAGGCCGACACTGAAGCTTTCTTT. Residues: CASSTPGQADTEAFF.

The rearrangement links TRBV5-4 to TRBJ2-2; D gene uncertain. Germline CDR1 SGHNT, CDR2 YYREEE (reference sequence). This CDR3 is 15 amino acids long. V was shortened by 1 base and J by 4 bases, with 11 bases between the two germline ends. The CDR3 loop reads CASSLKRAGTGELFF. CDR3 in DNA: TGTGCCAGCAGCTTGAAGCGTGCCGGCACCGGGGAGCTGTTTTTT. The full variable domain, completed using reference TRBV5-4 and TRBJ2-2, is ETGVTQSPTHLIKTRGQQVTLRCSSQSGHNTVSWYQQALGQGPQFIFQYYREEENGRGNFPPRFSGLQFPNYSSELNVNALELDDSALYLCASSLKRAGTGELFFGEGSRLTVL.

The chain is built from TRBV6-5 and TRBJ2-7; TRBD1 aligns across 9 bases. The germline gives CDR1 MNHEY, CDR2 SVGAGI. J lost 4 bases, V lost 6 bases, and 7 bases had no gene match. The length of the CDR3 is 14 residues. The CDR3 bases are TGTGCCAGCAGACCGACAGGGGGTAGGTACGAGCAGTACTTC. Its translation is CASRPTGGRYEQYF.

The chain uses TRBV18 and TRBJ2-3, with 10 bases identical to TRBD2. V trimming: 0 bases; J trimming: 9 bases; junction bases outside the gene matches: 6. Per germline, CDR1 KGHSH and CDR2 LQKENI. The CDR3 totals 15 residues. The CDR3 nucleotides are TGTGCCAGCTCACCACCGAGCGGGGGGGAGCCCACGCAGTATTTT. Amino acid sequence: CASSPPSGGEPTQYF.

This chain links TRBV6-5 with TRBJ1-2; D not certain. This CDR3 has 15 residues. V lost 0 bases to trimming and J lost 8 bases, with 16 bases between them. Per the germline V gene, CDR1 is MNHEY and CDR2 is SVGAGI. The CDR3 sequence: CASSYSGVVARGYTF. The CDR3 DNA is TGTGCCAGCAGTTACTCGGGTGTAGTCGCTCGCGGCTACACCTTC.

This chain joins TRBV6-5 and TRBJ1-5; 8 nucleotides agree with TRBD1. Per germline, CDR1 MNHEY and CDR2 SVGAGI. CDR3 length equals 14 residues. Trimming took 6 bases from V and 3 from J; bases not matched to a gene: 4. This CDR3 reads CASSRGQANQPQHF. The CDR3 DNA follows: TGTGCCAGCAGCAGGGGACAGGCCAATCAGCCCCAGCATTTT.

The chain has TRBV4-1 and TRBJ2-5, with D perhaps assigned TRBD1 or TRBD2 (6 bases each). V was cut by 0 bases and J by 2 bases, with 13 bases left in between. The germline gives CDR1 MGHRA, CDR2 YSYEKL. The length of the CDR3 is 16 residues. The CDR3 loop is CASSQDSRGGQETQYF. The DNA of the CDR3 is TGCGCCAGCAGCCAAGATTCCAGGGGAGGACAAGAGACCCAGTACTTC.

This chain connects TRBV19 to TRBJ1-6; TRBD1 matches at 12 bases. Germline-derived CDR1 and CDR2 are LNHDA and SQIVND (reference sequence). With 5 bases clipped from V and 9 bases from J, the junction kept 8 bases outside the gene matches. The CDR3 totals 16 residues. CDR3 protein: CASSLGTGGLGSPLHF. CDR3 coding DNA: TGTGCCAGTAGTCTGGGGACAGGGGGCCTCGGTTCACCCCTCCACTTT.

This clone has just a few counts. The V and J genes are TRBV19 and TRBJ1-6; D unresolved. The CDR3 has 16 residues. The germline gives CDR1 LNHDA, CDR2 SQIVND (reference sequence). Trimming stripped 5 bases from V and 9 bases from J, with 20 bases between. The CDR3 protein is CASSAQISAGPSPLHF. CDR3 bases: TGTGCCAGTAGTGCGCAGATATCCGCCGGTCCTTCACCCCTCCACTTT.